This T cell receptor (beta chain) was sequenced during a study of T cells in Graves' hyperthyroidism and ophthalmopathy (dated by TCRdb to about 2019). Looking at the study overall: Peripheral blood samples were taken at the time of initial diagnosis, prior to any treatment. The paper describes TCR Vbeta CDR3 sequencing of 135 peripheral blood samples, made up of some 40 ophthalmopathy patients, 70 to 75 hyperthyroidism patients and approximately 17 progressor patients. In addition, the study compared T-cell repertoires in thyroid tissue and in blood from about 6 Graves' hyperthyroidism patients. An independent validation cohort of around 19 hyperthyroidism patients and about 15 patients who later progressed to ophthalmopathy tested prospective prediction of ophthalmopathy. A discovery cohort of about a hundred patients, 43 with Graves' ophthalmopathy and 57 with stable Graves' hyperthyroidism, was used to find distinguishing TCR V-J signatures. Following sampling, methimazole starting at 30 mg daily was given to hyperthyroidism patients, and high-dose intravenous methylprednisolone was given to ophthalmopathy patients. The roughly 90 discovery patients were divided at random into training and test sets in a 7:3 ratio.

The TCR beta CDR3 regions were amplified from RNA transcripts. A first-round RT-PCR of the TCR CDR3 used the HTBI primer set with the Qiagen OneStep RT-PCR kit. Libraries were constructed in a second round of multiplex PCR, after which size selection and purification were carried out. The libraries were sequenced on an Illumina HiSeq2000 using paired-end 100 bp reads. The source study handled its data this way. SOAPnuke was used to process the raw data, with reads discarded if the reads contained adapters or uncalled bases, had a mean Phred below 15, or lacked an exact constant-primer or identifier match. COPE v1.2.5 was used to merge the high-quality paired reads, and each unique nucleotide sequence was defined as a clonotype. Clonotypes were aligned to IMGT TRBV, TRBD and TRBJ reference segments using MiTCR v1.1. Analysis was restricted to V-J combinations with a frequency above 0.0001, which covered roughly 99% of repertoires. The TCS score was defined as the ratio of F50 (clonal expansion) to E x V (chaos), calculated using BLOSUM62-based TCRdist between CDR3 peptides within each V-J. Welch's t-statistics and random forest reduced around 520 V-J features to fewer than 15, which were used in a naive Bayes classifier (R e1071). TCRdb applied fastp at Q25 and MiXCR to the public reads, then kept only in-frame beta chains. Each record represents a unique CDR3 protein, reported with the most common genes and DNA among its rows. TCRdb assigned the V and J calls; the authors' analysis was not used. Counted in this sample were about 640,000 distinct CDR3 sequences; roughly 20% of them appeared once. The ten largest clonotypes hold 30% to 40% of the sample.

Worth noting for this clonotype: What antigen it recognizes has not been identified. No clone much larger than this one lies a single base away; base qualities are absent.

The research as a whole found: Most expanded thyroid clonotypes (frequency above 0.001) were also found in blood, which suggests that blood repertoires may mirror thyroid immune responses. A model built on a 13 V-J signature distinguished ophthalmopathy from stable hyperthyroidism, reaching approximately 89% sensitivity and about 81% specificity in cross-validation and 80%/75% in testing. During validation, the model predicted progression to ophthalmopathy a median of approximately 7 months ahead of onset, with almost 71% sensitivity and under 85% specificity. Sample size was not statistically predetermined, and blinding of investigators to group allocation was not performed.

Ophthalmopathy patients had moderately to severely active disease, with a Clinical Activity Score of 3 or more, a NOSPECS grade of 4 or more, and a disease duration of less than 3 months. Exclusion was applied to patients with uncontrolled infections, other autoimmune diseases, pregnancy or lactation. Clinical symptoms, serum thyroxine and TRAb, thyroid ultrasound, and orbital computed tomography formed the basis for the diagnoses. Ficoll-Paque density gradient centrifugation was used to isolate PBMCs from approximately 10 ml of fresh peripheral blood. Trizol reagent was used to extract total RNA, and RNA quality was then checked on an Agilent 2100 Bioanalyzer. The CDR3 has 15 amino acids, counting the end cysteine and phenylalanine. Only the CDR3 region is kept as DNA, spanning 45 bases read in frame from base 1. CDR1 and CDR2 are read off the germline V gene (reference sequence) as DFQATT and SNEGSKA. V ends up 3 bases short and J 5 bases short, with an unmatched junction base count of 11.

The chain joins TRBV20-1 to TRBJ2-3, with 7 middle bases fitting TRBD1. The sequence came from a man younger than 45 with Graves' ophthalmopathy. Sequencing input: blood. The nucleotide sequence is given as TGCAGTGCTAGTGGGGACAGCGTATGGGGAGATACGCAGTATTTT. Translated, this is CSASGDSVWGDTQYF.